Sequencing of this T cell receptor beta chain was carried out in a study of T cell changes during pregnancy in multiple sclerosis. The CDR3 is made up of 14 amino acids. CDR1 and CDR2 from the germline V gene are MNHEY and SVGAGI. Trimming removed 7 bases from V and 4 bases from J, with 16 bases in between. The assay was immunoSEQ multiplex PCR, and TCRdb's table has in-frame clones only and misses some. This table holds roughly 40,000 clones, about 90% found once. The V call is TRBV6-5, the J call TRBJ1-1; a possible D gene is TRBD1 (6 bases). Source: CD4+ T cells from peripheral blood mononuclear cells, taken after pregnancy. The clonotype comes from a female donor in good health, enrolled as a control in a pregnancy study. CDR3 protein: CASMSTGLSTEAFF. For the CDR3, the DNA is TGTGCCAGCATGTCGACAGGATTAAGCACTGAAGCTTTCTTT.